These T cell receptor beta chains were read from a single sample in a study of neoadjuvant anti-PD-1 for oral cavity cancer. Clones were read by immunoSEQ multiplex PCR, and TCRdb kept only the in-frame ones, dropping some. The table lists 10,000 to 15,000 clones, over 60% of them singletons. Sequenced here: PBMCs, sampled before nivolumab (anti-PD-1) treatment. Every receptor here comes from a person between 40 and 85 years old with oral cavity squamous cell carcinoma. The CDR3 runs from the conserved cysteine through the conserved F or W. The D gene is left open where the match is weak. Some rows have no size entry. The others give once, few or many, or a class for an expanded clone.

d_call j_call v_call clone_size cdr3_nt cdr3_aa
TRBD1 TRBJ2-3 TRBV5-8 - TGTGCCAGCAGCCAGGACAGGGGCCGCACAGATACGCAGTATTTT CASSQDRGRTDTQYF
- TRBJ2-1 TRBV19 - TGTGCCAGTGACTCGGGGGGCCCCTACAATGAGCAGTTCTTC CASDSGGPYNEQFF
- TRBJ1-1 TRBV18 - TGTGCCAGCTCACCTCATAAGTACACTGAAGCTTTCTTT CASSPHKYTEAFF
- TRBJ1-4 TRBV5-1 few TGCGCCAGCAGCTTGACGCTCCAAGGAGAAAAACTGTTTTTT CASSLTLQGEKLFF
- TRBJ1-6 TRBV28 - TGTGCCAGCAGATTAGGACAGCCGGGGTCACCCCTCCACTTT CASRLGQPGSPLHF
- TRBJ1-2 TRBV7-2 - TGTGCCAGCAGCATGACAGGAATCCATGGCTACACCTTC CASSMTGIHGYTF
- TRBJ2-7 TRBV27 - TGTGCCAGCAGTTTATCAATACAGAACGGGAGGCAGTACTTC CASSLSIQNGRQYF
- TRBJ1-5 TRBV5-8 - TGTGCCAGCAGCCGAGACGGAAGCAATCAGCCCCAGCATTTT CASSRDGSNQPQHF
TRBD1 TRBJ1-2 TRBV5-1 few TGCGCCAGCAGCCCTTCCGGACAGGAGCACTATGGCTACACCTTC CASSPSGQEHYGYTF
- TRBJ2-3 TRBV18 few TGTGCCAGCTCACTGTCCTCTAGCACAGATACGCAGTATTTT CASSLSSSTDTQYF
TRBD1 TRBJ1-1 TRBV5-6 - TGTGCCAGCAGCCCCGGACAGGGAGGCACTGAAGCTTTCTTT CASSPGQGGTEAFF
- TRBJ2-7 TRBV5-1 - TGCGCCAGCAGCTTGAAGGCGACTAGGGAGCAGTACTTC CASSLKATREQYF
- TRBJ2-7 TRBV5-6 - TGTGCCAGCAGCTCCATCTCCTACGAGCAGTACTTC CASSSISYEQYF
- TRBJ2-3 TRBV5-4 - TGTGCCAGCAGCTTGGGAGGGGCTAGGGCAAGCACAGATACGCAGTATTTT CASSLGGARASTDTQYF
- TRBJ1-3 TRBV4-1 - TGCGCCAGCAGCCAAGATAAGGACGGCTCGAATGGAAACACCATATATTTT CASSQDKDGSNGNTIYF
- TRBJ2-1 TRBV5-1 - TGCGCCAGCAGCTTGGGGACCGACAATGAGCAGTTCTTC CASSLGTDNEQFF
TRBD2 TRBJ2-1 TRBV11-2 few TGTGCCAGCAGCTTAGCAACGGGACTAGCGGGGGGGCTTATCAGGCGGCAGTTCTTC CASSLATGLAGGLIRRQFF
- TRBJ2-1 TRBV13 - TGTGCCAGCAGCTTAGAATGGGGGCGCTCCGAGCAGTTCTTC CASSLEWGRSEQFF
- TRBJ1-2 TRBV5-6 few TGTGCCAGCACCAAACAGGGAATGAACTATGGCTACACCTTC CASTKQGMNYGYTF
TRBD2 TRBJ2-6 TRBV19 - TGTGCCAGTAGTCCCCGCGGGAGAGTGGCAGGGTTGGGGGCCAACGTCCTGACTTTC CASSPRGRVAGLGANVLTF
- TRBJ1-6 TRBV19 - TGTGCCAGTAGTATGGAGGCTAGGTCACCCCTCCACTTT CASSMEARSPLHF
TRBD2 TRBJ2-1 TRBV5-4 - TGTGCCAGCAGCTTGAGGGGCCTAGCGGGAGACAATGAGCAGTTCTTC CASSLRGLAGDNEQFF
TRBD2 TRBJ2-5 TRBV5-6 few TGTGCCAGCAGCTTGGGCGGGAGGGCCGGAGAGACCCAGTACTTC CASSLGGRAGETQYF
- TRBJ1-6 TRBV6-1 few TGTGCCAGCAGTGAAGCTCGTCATAATTCACCCCTCCACTTT CASSEARHNSPLHF
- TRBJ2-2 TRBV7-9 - TGTGCCAGCAGCTTCGTGATTTCCGGGGAGCTGTTTTTT CASSFVISGELFF
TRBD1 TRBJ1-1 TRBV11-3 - TGTGCCAGCAGCTTCAACAGGGGGACAACGAACACTGAAGCTTTCTTT CASSFNRGTTNTEAFF
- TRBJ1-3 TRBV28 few TGTGCCAGCAGTTTATGGGGACCAATCTCTGGAAACACCATATATTTT CASSLWGPISGNTIYF
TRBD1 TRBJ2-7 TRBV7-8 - TGTGCCAGCAGCCGACGGGACAGGGAAGTTTCCTACGAGCAGTACTTC CASSRRDREVSYEQYF
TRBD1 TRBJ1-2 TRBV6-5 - TGTGCCAGGGTTGCAGGGGGGAACTATGGCTACACCTTC CARVAGGNYGYTF
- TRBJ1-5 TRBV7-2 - TGTGCCAGCAGCTTAGGGGCGGTATTCAATCAGCCCCAGCATTTT CASSLGAVFNQPQHF
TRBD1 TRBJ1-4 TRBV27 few TGTGCCAGCAGTTTTGTGGACAGGGAAGAGGAAAAACTGTTTTTT CASSFVDREEEKLFF
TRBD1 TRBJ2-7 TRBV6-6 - TGTGCCAGCAGTTCAAGAGGACAGGGCTCCTACGAGCAGTACTTC CASSSRGQGSYEQYF
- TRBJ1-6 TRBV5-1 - TGCGCCAGCAGTAACGGGGGTTTCGATTCACCCCTCCACTTT CASSNGGFDSPLHF
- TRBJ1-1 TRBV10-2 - TGCGCCACCGCGGCGCTACCGGGCCAGAACACTGAAGCTTTCTTT CATAALPGQNTEAFF
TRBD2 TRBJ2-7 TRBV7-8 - TGTGCCAGCAGCTTACTAGCGGGAGTTTACGAGCAGTACTTC CASSLLAGVYEQYF
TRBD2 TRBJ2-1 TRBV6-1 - TGTGCCACCCGGGACTACCTCGGAGTCAATGAGCAGTTCTTC CATRDYLGVNEQFF
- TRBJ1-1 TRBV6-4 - TGTGCCAGCAGTGACACGGACAGTCGGACTGAAGCTTTCTTT CASSDTDSRTEAFF
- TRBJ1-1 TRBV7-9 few TGTGCCAGCAGCTTAGAGACAGCCAGCGAAGCTTTCTTT CASSLETASEAFF
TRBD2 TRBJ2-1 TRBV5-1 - TGCGCCAGCAGTTTAGCGGGAGACGGGAATGAGCAGTTCTTC CASSLAGDGNEQFF
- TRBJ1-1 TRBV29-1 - TGCAGCGTTCTCTCCTCGGGGAACACTGAAGCTTTCTTT CSVLSSGNTEAFF
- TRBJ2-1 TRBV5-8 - TGTGCCAGCAGCTTCGTAGGGGGCTCCTACAATGAGCAGTTCTTC CASSFVGGSYNEQFF
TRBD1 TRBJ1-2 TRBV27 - TGTGCCAGGAATACCGGGACAGGGGAGAACTATGGCTACACCTTC CARNTGTGENYGYTF
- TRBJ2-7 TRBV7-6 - TGTGCCAGCAGCTTACGCGGTTTAGGGGATCAGTACTTC CASSLRGLGDQYF
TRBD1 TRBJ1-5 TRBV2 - TGTGCCAGCAGTCGGGGACAGGGTGGCAATCAGCCCCAGCATTTT CASSRGQGGNQPQHF
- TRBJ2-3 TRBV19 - TGTGCCAGTAGTGCAAACACAGATACGCAGTATTTT CASSANTDTQYF
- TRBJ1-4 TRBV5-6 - TGTGCCAGCAGCTTGGCCCGGAAGGAAAAACTGTTTTTT CASSLARKEKLFF
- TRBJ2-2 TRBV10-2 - TGCGCCAGCAGTGTGGGGGGAGGCCCGACCGGGGAGCTGTTTTTT CASSVGGGPTGELFF
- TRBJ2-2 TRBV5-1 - TGCGCCAGCAGCCCAGGGGACGGAAACACCGGGGAGCTGTTTTTT CASSPGDGNTGELFF
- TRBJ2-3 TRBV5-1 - TGCGCCAGCAGCCTAGACACCGGGGGTACAGATACGCAGTATTTT CASSLDTGGTDTQYF
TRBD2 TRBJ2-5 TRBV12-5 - TGTGCTAGTGGTAGAGCGGGGGGGCAAGAGACCCAGTACTTC CASGRAGGQETQYF
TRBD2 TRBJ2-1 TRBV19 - TGTGCCAGTAGTTGGGAGACTAGCGGAGCGGAGCAGTTCTTC CASSWETSGAEQFF
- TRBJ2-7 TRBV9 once TGTGCCAGCAGCCCCCACAGGAGCTCCTACGAGCAGTACTTC CASSPHRSSYEQYF
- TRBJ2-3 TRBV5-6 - TGTGCCAGCAGCTTGAGGTTTAGCACAGATACGCAGTATTTT CASSLRFSTDTQYF
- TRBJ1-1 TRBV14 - TGTGCCAGCAGCCAGGCAGGGATGAACACTGAAGCTTTCTTT CASSQAGMNTEAFF
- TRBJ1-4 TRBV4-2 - TGTGCCAGCAGCCAAGATGAAACGGGAAAACTGTTTTTT CASSQDETGKLFF
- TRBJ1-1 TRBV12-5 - TGTGCTAGTGGTTGGATGAACACTGAAGCTTTCTTT CASGWMNTEAFF
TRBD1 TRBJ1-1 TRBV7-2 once TGTGCCAGCAATCAAGACAGGGGGCGTGTGAACACTGAAGCTTTCTTT CASNQDRGRVNTEAFF
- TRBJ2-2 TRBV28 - TGTGCCAGCAGTTCATCAGACACCGGGGAGCTGTTTTTT CASSSSDTGELFF
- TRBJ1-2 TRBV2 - TGTGCCAGCAGTCTTGACAAGAACTATGGCTACACCTTC CASSLDKNYGYTF